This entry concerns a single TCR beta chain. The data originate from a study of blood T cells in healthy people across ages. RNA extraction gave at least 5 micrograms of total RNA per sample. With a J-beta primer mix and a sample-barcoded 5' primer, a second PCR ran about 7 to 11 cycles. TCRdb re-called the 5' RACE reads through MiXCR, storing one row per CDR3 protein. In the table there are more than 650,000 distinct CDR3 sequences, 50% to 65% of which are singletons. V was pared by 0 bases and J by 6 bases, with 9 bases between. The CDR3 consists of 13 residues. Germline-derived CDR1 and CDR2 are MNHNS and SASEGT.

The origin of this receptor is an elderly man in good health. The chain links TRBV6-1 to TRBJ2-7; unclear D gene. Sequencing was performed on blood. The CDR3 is CASSEASRAEQYF. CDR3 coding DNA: TGTGCCAGCAGTGAAGCTTCAAGGGCCGAGCAGTACTTC.